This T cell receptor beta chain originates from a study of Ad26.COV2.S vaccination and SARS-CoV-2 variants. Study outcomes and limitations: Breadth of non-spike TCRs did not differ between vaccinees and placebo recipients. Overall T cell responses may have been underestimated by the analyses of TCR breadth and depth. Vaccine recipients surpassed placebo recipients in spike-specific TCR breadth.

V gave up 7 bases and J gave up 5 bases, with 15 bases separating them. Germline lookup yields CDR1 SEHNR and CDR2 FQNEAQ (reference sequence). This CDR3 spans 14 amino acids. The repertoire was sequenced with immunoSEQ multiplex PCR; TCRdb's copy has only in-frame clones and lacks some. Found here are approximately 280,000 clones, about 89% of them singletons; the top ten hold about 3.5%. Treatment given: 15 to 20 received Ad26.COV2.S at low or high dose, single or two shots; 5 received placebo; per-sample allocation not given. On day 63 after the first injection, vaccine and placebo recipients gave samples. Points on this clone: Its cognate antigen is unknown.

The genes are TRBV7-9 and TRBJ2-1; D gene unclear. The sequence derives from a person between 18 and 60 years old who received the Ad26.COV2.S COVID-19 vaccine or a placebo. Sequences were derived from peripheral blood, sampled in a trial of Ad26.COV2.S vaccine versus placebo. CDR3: CASNPSEWDNEQFF. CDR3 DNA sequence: TGTGCCAGCAACCCGAGCGAGTGGGACAATGAGCAGTTCTTC.